Listed here are 24 T cell receptor beta chains from one sample, sequenced in a study of T-cell memory formation after mild COVID-19. TCRdb ran MiXCR on the 5' RACE reads and lists one entry per CDR3 protein. The data hold roughly 510,000 distinct CDR3 sequences, with 17% observed a single time. Input material: PBMCs or a T cell subset sorted from them (not recorded which). Every receptor here comes from an adult woman who had mild COVID-19 (a few samples of this study predate the infection). Cell type and time point are not known.

The sample holds a few counts of this clonotype. V gene TRBV6-2 or TRBV6-3 combines with J gene TRBJ2-5; no clear D. The V gene's germline CDR1 is MNHEY and CDR2 SVGEGT. There are 17 residues in the CDR3. V lost 5 bases and J lost 2, with 21 bases in between. The CDR3 is CASSVLTGQELQETQYF. The CDR3 bases are TGTGCCAGCAGTGTCCTCACGGGCCAAGAGTTGCAAGAGACCCAGTACTTC.

This chain links TRBV4-1 with TRBJ1-2; 7 bases map to TRBD1. The CDR3 runs to 15 residues. V dropped 0 bases and J dropped 4; count of bases not matched to a gene: 5. Germline CDR1 MGHRA, CDR2 YSYEKL. CDR3 protein: CASSQDRQGSYGYTF. As DNA, the CDR3 is TGCGCCAGCAGCCAAGATCGACAGGGATCCTATGGCTACACCTTC.

This clonotype has just a few counts. V usage is TRBV5-5 and J usage is TRBJ2-7; D gene unclear. V gave up 1 base and J gave up 3 bases, with 8 bases separating them. The CDR3 extends over 13 amino acids. Germline loops: CDR1 SGHKS, CDR2 YYEKEE (reference sequence). The CDR3 loop is CASSLTTNYEQYF. CDR3 bases: TGTGCCAGCAGCTTGACTACAAACTACGAGCAGTACTTC.

This clonotype turned up a few times. CDR3 in amino acids: CATSREGDTGELFF. Here the CDR3 DNA reads TGTGCCACCAGCAGAGAGGGGGACACCGGGGAGCTGTTTTTT. The chain has TRBV15 and TRBJ2-2; the D gene could be TRBD1 or TRBD2 (5 bases each). The germline V gene has CDR1 LNHNV and CDR2 YYDKDF (reference sequence). The CDR3 is made up of 14 amino acids. V lost 0 bases, J lost 3 bases, and 5 bases lay in between.

The V call is TRBV4-2, the J call TRBJ2-7; no firm D call. The CDR3 runs 14 residues. CDR1 LGHNA and CDR2 YNFKEQ come from the germline V gene. Trimming removed 0 bases from V and 7 bases from J, with 13 bases in between. The CDR3 spells CASSQEAAFGEQYF. CDR3 nucleotides: TGTGCCAGCAGCCAAGAAGCAGCCTTTGGAGAGCAGTACTTC.

J is TRBJ2-7 and V is TRBV9; 7 bases match TRBD2. Germline V gene sequence: CDR1 SGDLS, CDR2 YYNGEE. The CDR3 has 17 amino acids. The V gene end was trimmed by 3 bases and the J gene end by 3 bases; junction bases not matched to a gene: 15. CDR3 sequence (DNA): TGTGCCAGCAGCGCCCAATCACGGGCTAGCGGCTTCTACGAGCAGTACTTC. This translates into CASSAQSRASGFYEQYF.

This chain uses TRBV7-9 with TRBJ1-6; D possibly corresponds to TRBD1 (6 bases). In germline, CDR1 is SEHNR, CDR2 FQNEAQ (reference sequence). V was shortened by 5 bases and J by 2 bases, with 19 bases between the two germline ends. There are 18 residues in the CDR3. CDR3 sequence: CASSTKGQGNTYNSPLHF. The CDR3 DNA reads as TGTGCCAGCAGCACGAAAGGTCAGGGGAACACCTATAATTCACCCCTCCACTTT.

The chain employs TRBV6-5 and TRBJ1-2, with D uncertain. From germline, CDR1 is MNHEY and CDR2 SVGAGI. Trimming pared 5 bases from V and 2 bases from J, leaving 15 bases between. The CDR3 is 15 residues long. CDR3 loop: CASSPFLGRNYGYTF. The CDR3 DNA reads TGTGCCAGCAGTCCATTTCTCGGACGGAACTATGGCTACACCTTC.

Only a few counts were recorded for this clonotype. This chain links TRBV14 with TRBJ2-1; D might be TRBD2 (6 bases). The germline CDR1 and CDR2 sequences are SGHDN and FVKESK. CDR3 length: 15 amino acids. Trimming removed 1 base at V and 4 bases at J, with 11 bases between. Here the CDR3 DNA reads TGTGCCAGCAGCCAAGGCGGGACCCTATACAATGAGCAGTTCTTC. As protein: CASSQGGTLYNEQFF.

This clonotype came up a few times. V gene TRBV4-3 combines with J gene TRBJ2-4; 7 bases are shared with TRBD2. This CDR3 has 21 residues. Germline values: CDR1 LGHNA, CDR2 YSLEER. The ends lost 0 bases at V and 1 base at J; junction bases unmatched: 18. The CDR3 sequence: CASSQDGRGGRFCWAKNIQYF. For the CDR3, the DNA is TGCGCCAGCAGCCAAGATGGGAGGGGAGGTCGGTTCTGCTGGGCCAAAAACATTCAGTACTTC.

In its sample, this clonotype was seen a few times. The chain has TRBV11-2 and TRBJ2-2, with 9 bases identical to TRBD2. The CDR3 has 15 residues. With 6 bases clipped from V and 5 bases from J, the junction kept 7 bases outside the gene matches. Germline assignment: CDR1 SGHAT and CDR2 FQNNGV. The CDR3 protein is CASSPVRGGTGELFF. For the CDR3, the DNA is TGTGCCAGCAGTCCTGTGCGGGGGGGAACCGGGGAGCTGTTTTTT.

This clonotype has a count of ten or more. The rearrangement uses TRBV5-6 and TRBJ1-1; TRBD1 matches 7 bases. Germline lookup yields CDR1 SGHDT and CDR2 YYEEEE. CDR3 length equals 12 residues. V dropped 4 bases and J dropped 7; count of bases not matched to a gene: 4. CDR3 region: CASSLTGFEAFF. CDR3 nucleotides: TGTGCCAGCAGCCTGACAGGGTTTGAAGCTTTCTTT.

The chain uses TRBV18 and TRBJ1-3, with D possibly being TRBD1 (6 bases). The CDR3 is 16 amino acids. Trimming removed 3 bases from V and 0 bases from J, with 12 bases in between. The germline CDR1 and CDR2 sequences are KGHSH and LQKENI. CDR3 DNA: TGTGCCAGCTCACCCACCGGGGGCCCCTCTGGAAACACCATATATTTT. It encodes CASSPTGGPSGNTIYF.

The V gene is TRBV7-6, the J gene TRBJ2-2; TRBD2 aligns across 13 bases. V shed 5 bases, J shed 2 bases, and the junction held 5 bases outside the gene matches. The V gene's germline CDR1 is SGHVS and CDR2 FNYEAQ. CDR3 length equals 17 residues. CDR3 DNA: TGTGCCAGCAGCACAGGACTAGCGGGAGATAACACCGGGGAGCTGTTTTTT. Protein product: CASSTGLAGDNTGELFF.

There are a few counts of this clonotype. This chain joins TRBV6-1 and TRBJ2-7; D is perhaps TRBD1 (6 bases). The germline V and J ends were trimmed by 8 bases and 3 bases, with 17 bases remaining between them. This CDR3 is built from 14 residues. Germline V gene data show CDR1 as MNHNS and CDR2 as SASEGT. The CDR3 loop reads CASGTGTPVYEQYF. The CDR3 bases are TGTGCCAGCGGTACCGGGACACCCGTCTACGAGCAGTACTTC.

The sample holds a few counts of this clonotype. This chain connects TRBV19 to TRBJ1-5; tentative D call: TRBD1 (6 bases). This CDR3 is built from 13 residues. Germline V gene lookup returns CDR1 LNHDA and CDR2 SQIVND (reference sequence). CDR3 bases: TGTGAGGGGATTGACAGGTATGAGCAGCCCCAGCATTTT. It specifies CEGIDRYEQPQHF.

The rearrangement uses TRBV6-2 or TRBV6-3 and TRBJ1-2; D unresolved. The V end lost 0 bases, the J end lost 0 bases, and 11 bases lay between the germline ends. Germline values: CDR1 MNHEY, CDR2 SVGEGT. The CDR3 has 16 amino acids. The CDR3 spells CASSYSRWISNYGYTF. In DNA form, the CDR3 reads TGTGCCAGCAGTTACTCGAGATGGATTTCTAACTATGGCTACACCTTC.

This clonotype occurred a few times. The chain joins TRBV9 to TRBJ1-1, with TRBD1 matching 7 bases. V dropped 1 base and J dropped 0; count of bases not matched to a gene: 9. Per germline, CDR1 SGDLS and CDR2 YYNGEE. This CDR3 is 17 amino acids long. In nucleotides, the CDR3 is TGTGCCAGCAGCGTACTACCTACAGGGGCGCTGAACACTGAAGCTTTCTTT. It specifies CASSVLPTGALNTEAFF.

The J gene is TRBJ2-3, the V gene TRBV7-9; D remains unclear. The V end was cut by 1 base, the J end by 2 bases, with 10 bases between. The CDR3 extends over 15 amino acids. The germline CDR1 and CDR2 sequences are SEHNR and FQNEAQ (reference sequence). CDR3 protein: CASSLDPIPTDTQYF. The CDR3 DNA follows: TGTGCCAGCAGCTTAGATCCCATACCCACAGATACGCAGTATTTT.

This clonotype was detected only a few times. The rearrangement uses TRBV9 and TRBJ2-7; either TRBD1 or TRBD2 may fit D (5 bases each). The CDR3 totals 14 residues. V gave up 2 bases and J gave up 7 bases, with 16 bases separating them. Per germline, CDR1 SGDLS and CDR2 YYNGEE. CDR3 nucleotide sequence: TGTGCCAGCAGCGTCCCTAGCCGGGGCGGGGAGCAGTACTTC. This sequence encodes CASSVPSRGGEQYF.

In its sample, this clonotype was seen a few times. The J gene is TRBJ1-4, the V gene TRBV7-2; D gene unclear. Germline CDR1 reads SGHTA; CDR2 reads FQGNSA. Trimming pared 5 bases from V and 4 bases from J, leaving 17 bases between. CDR3 length: 16 residues. The DNA for the CDR3 is TGTGCCAGCAGCGGAACGAAGAGGACTAATAATGAAAAACTGTTTTTT. Translation: CASSGTKRTNNEKLFF.

This clonotype has more than one count but fewer than ten. This chain joins TRBV6-2 or TRBV6-3 and TRBJ2-7, with TRBD2 as a possible D gene (6 bases). The germline CDR1 and CDR2 sequences are MNHEY and SVGEGT. The CDR3 has 13 amino acids. Deletions cut 0 bases from V and 6 bases from J, with 9 bases between. CDR3 in DNA: TGTGCCAGCAGTTACTCGACCGGGAGCGAGCAGTACTTC. Residues: CASSYSTGSEQYF.

This chain connects TRBV7-2 to TRBJ2-6; D is unresolved. Trimming took off 5 bases at V and 2 bases at J, with 10 bases between the two ends. Germline assignment: CDR1 SGHTA and CDR2 FQGNSA. The CDR3 has 15 residues. The CDR3 is CASSLKSPGANVLTF. CDR3 sequence (DNA): TGTGCCAGCAGCCTAAAAAGCCCTGGGGCCAACGTCCTGACTTTC.

This clonotype came up a few times. V gene TRBV5-1 combines with J gene TRBJ2-5, with 9 bases identical to TRBD1. The CDR3 is 16 amino acids. Germline V gives CDR1 SGHRS, CDR2 YFSETQ. V lost 4 bases to trimming and J lost 5 bases; unmatched junction nucleotides: 12. CDR3 residues: CASSLQTGGVVETQYF. CDR3 bases: TGCGCCAGCAGCCTACAGACAGGGGGAGTCGTTGAGACCCAGTACTTC.